These T cell receptor beta chains were read from a single sample in a study of blood T cell repertoires in COVID-19. Only in-frame clones appear in the TCRdb table, and some are missing; sequencing was by immunoSEQ multiplex PCR. This table holds approximately 98,000 clones, about three quarters found once. The source material was peripheral blood. Receptor source: a woman in her thirties or forties with acute or convalescent COVID-19. Both conserved end residues are part of each CDR3. A D gene is named only where the DNA matches it firmly. Some rows mark clone size as missing; the rest say once, few, many or name a class of expanded clone.

clone_size: .
d_call: .
j_call: TRBJ2-7
v_call: TRBV6-5
cdr3_aa: CASSYRVRGYEQYF
cdr3_nt: TGTGCCAGCAGTTACCGGGTACGGGGCTACGAGCAGTACTTC

clone_size: .
d_call: .
j_call: TRBJ2-5
v_call: TRBV30
cdr3_aa: CAWDRRAGIQETQYF
cdr3_nt: TGTGCCTGGGACCGGCGGGCGGGGATCCAAGAGACCCAGTACTTC

clone_size: .
d_call: TRBD2
j_call: TRBJ2-1
v_call: TRBV7-2
cdr3_aa: CASSPGPGGGRVEQFF
cdr3_nt: TGTGCCAGCTCCCCTGGCCCGGGGGGGGGCAGGGTTGAGCAGTTCTTC

clone_size: .
d_call: TRBD2
j_call: TRBJ2-7
v_call: TRBV5-1
cdr3_aa: CASSPGTSGTYEQYF
cdr3_nt: TGCGCCAGCAGCCCCGGGACTAGCGGGACCTACGAGCAGTACTTC

clone_size: .
d_call: .
j_call: TRBJ2-1
v_call: TRBV28
cdr3_aa: CASSLGIGGYNEQFF
cdr3_nt: TGTGCCAGCAGTTTGGGGATCGGAGGTTACAATGAGCAGTTCTTC

clone_size: once
d_call: TRBD1
j_call: TRBJ2-5
v_call: TRBV28
cdr3_aa: CASSDRGNLDETQYF
cdr3_nt: TGTGCCAGCAGTGACAGGGGAAATTTAGATGAGACCCAGTACTTC

clone_size: few
d_call: .
j_call: TRBJ1-3
v_call: TRBV30
cdr3_aa: CAWSAGGASGNTIYF
cdr3_nt: TGTGCCTGGAGCGCCGGGGGTGCCTCTGGAAACACCATATATTTT

clone_size: .
d_call: .
j_call: TRBJ2-1
v_call: TRBV2
cdr3_aa: CASSQYNEQFF
cdr3_nt: TGTGCCAGCAGTCAGTACAATGAGCAGTTCTTC

clone_size: few
d_call: .
j_call: TRBJ1-6
v_call: TRBV27
cdr3_aa: CASSKLNSPLHF
cdr3_nt: TGTGCCAGCAGTAAACTGAATTCACCCCTCCACTTT

clone_size: .
d_call: TRBD1
j_call: TRBJ1-5
v_call: TRBV5-1
cdr3_aa: CASSLGTGGNQPQHF
cdr3_nt: TGCGCCAGCAGCCTGGGGACAGGGGGTAATCAGCCCCAGCATTTT

clone_size: .
d_call: TRBD2
j_call: TRBJ2-3
v_call: TRBV5-1
cdr3_aa: CASSILAGDPTDTQYF
cdr3_nt: TGCGCCAGCAGCATTCTAGCGGGGGACCCCACAGATACGCAGTATTTT

clone_size: few
d_call: .
j_call: TRBJ2-2
v_call: TRBV5-1
cdr3_aa: CASSFLGPLNTGELFF
cdr3_nt: TGCGCCAGCAGCTTCTTGGGGCCGTTGAACACCGGGGAGCTGTTTTTT

clone_size: .
d_call: TRBD1
j_call: TRBJ2-4
v_call: TRBV6-5
cdr3_aa: CASLTGAKNIQYF
cdr3_nt: TGTGCCAGCTTGACAGGGGCGAAAAACATTCAGTACTTC

clone_size: once
d_call: .
j_call: TRBJ1-2
v_call: TRBV7-9
cdr3_aa: CASSFNGYTF
cdr3_nt: TGTGCCAGCAGCTTTAATGGCTACACCTTC

clone_size: .
d_call: TRBD1
j_call: TRBJ1-4
v_call: TRBV6-4
cdr3_aa: CASGTGGEKLFF
cdr3_nt: TGTGCCAGCGGGACAGGGGGCGAAAAACTGTTTTTT

clone_size: .
d_call: .
j_call: TRBJ2-2
v_call: TRBV18
cdr3_aa: CASSPPKGSNTGELFF
cdr3_nt: TGTGCCAGCTCACCACCGAAGGGGTCTAACACCGGGGAGCTGTTTTTT

clone_size: .
d_call: TRBD1
j_call: TRBJ2-3
v_call: TRBV13
cdr3_aa: CASSPRTGPTDTQYF
cdr3_nt: TGTGCCAGCAGCCCAAGGACAGGACCCACAGATACGCAGTATTTT

clone_size: .
d_call: TRBD1
j_call: TRBJ1-6
v_call: TRBV28
cdr3_aa: CASSPGTGTSPLHF
cdr3_nt: TGTGCCAGCAGTCCCGGGACAGGGACCTCACCCCTCCACTTT

clone_size: .
d_call: TRBD2
j_call: TRBJ2-3
v_call: TRBV10-1
cdr3_aa: CASSEPFLAGATDTQYF
cdr3_nt: TGCGCCAGCAGTGAGCCTTTTCTAGCGGGGGCCACAGATACGCAGTATTTT

clone_size: .
d_call: TRBD1
j_call: TRBJ1-6
v_call: TRBV6-5
cdr3_aa: CASSRTGVRNSPLHF
cdr3_nt: TGTGCCAGCAGCCGAACAGGGGTGAGGAATTCACCCCTCCACTTT

clone_size: .
d_call: .
j_call: TRBJ1-6
v_call: TRBV19
cdr3_aa: CASSNNRMDSPLHF
cdr3_nt: TGTGCCAGTAGTAACAACCGTATGGATTCACCCCTCCACTTT

clone_size: few
d_call: .
j_call: TRBJ2-7
v_call: TRBV28
cdr3_aa: CASRGDIGYEQYF
cdr3_nt: TGTGCCAGCAGGGGGGACATAGGCTACGAGCAGTACTTC

clone_size: .
d_call: .
j_call: TRBJ1-5
v_call: TRBV30
cdr3_aa: CAWRKDLDSQPQHF
cdr3_nt: TGTGCCTGGCGGAAGGACTTGGACTCTCAGCCCCAGCATTTT

clone_size: .
d_call: TRBD1
j_call: TRBJ2-1
v_call: TRBV29-1
cdr3_aa: CSVEVGTGGYYNEQFF
cdr3_nt: TGCAGCGTTGAAGTTGGGACAGGGGGCTACTACAATGAGCAGTTCTTC

clone_size: few
d_call: .
j_call: TRBJ1-2
v_call: TRBV12-3/TRBV12-4
cdr3_aa: CASGQSYGYTF
cdr3_nt: TGTGCCAGTGGACAGAGCTATGGCTACACCTTC

clone_size: .
d_call: .
j_call: TRBJ2-7
v_call: TRBV6-2/TRBV6-3
cdr3_aa: CASSFGTPLPYF
cdr3_nt: TGTGCCAGCAGCTTCGGGACACCCCTCCCTTACTTC

clone_size: .
d_call: TRBD2
j_call: TRBJ2-3
v_call: TRBV27
cdr3_aa: CASSPLAGGLVDTQYF
cdr3_nt: TGTGCCAGCAGCCCCCTAGCGGGGGGGCTGGTAGATACGCAGTATTTT

clone_size: .
d_call: TRBD1
j_call: TRBJ2-1
v_call: TRBV18
cdr3_aa: CASSPMDRFEQFF
cdr3_nt: TGTGCCAGCTCACCAATGGACAGGTTTGAGCAGTTCTTC

clone_size: once
d_call: .
j_call: TRBJ2-7
v_call: TRBV3-1/TRBV3-2
cdr3_aa: CASSLSDFPKAMYEQYF
cdr3_nt: TGTGCCAGCAGCCTGTCGGACTTTCCAAAAGCGATGTACGAGCAGTACTTC

clone_size: .
d_call: TRBD1
j_call: TRBJ2-5
v_call: TRBV7-6
cdr3_aa: CASSSLDRVQETQYF
cdr3_nt: TGTGCCAGCAGCTCGCTCGACAGGGTTCAAGAGACCCAGTACTTC

clone_size: .
d_call: .
j_call: TRBJ1-4
v_call: TRBV5-1
cdr3_aa: CASSTDTGINEKLFF
cdr3_nt: TGCGCCAGCAGCACCGATACAGGGATAAATGAAAAACTGTTTTTT

clone_size: few
d_call: TRBD1
j_call: TRBJ2-7
v_call: TRBV14
cdr3_aa: CASSQSPQGNPYEQYF
cdr3_nt: TGTGCCAGCAGCCAAAGCCCACAGGGGAATCCCTACGAGCAGTACTTC

clone_size: few
d_call: .
j_call: TRBJ1-5
v_call: TRBV3-1/TRBV3-2
cdr3_aa: CASSPSRGGGQPQHF
cdr3_nt: TGTGCCAGCAGCCCTTCCCGGGGGGGTGGGCAGCCCCAGCATTTT

clone_size: once
d_call: .
j_call: TRBJ1-1
v_call: TRBV28
cdr3_aa: CASKQLIGDLGINTEAFF
cdr3_nt: TGTGCCAGCAAGCAATTAATAGGGGATCTAGGCATTAACACTGAAGCTTTCTTT

clone_size: few
d_call: .
j_call: TRBJ1-1
v_call: TRBV13
cdr3_aa: CASRRIYFTEAFF
cdr3_nt: TGTGCCAGCAGACGAATCTATTTCACTGAAGCTTTCTTT

clone_size: .
d_call: TRBD2
j_call: TRBJ2-1
v_call: TRBV28
cdr3_aa: CASRGIPLAGGYGEQFF
cdr3_nt: TGTGCCAGCAGAGGAATCCCCCTAGCGGGGGGCTATGGTGAGCAGTTCTTC

clone_size: .
d_call: TRBD1
j_call: TRBJ2-2
v_call: TRBV7-2
cdr3_aa: CASSLMGTANTGELFF
cdr3_nt: TGTGCCAGCAGCTTAATGGGGACAGCGAACACCGGGGAGCTGTTTTTT

clone_size: once
d_call: .
j_call: TRBJ1-5
v_call: TRBV6-1
cdr3_aa: CASSEDRSGIGQPQHF
cdr3_nt: TGTGCCAGCAGTGAAGATCGGTCAGGGATTGGTCAGCCCCAGCATTTT

clone_size: .
d_call: .
j_call: TRBJ1-5
v_call: TRBV6-6
cdr3_aa: CASNDAGANQPQHF
cdr3_nt: TGTGCCAGCAACGACGCAGGGGCTAATCAGCCCCAGCATTTT

clone_size: .
d_call: TRBD2
j_call: TRBJ2-3
v_call: TRBV4-2
cdr3_aa: CASSQVSGGHTDTQYF
cdr3_nt: TGTGCCAGCAGCCAAGTTAGCGGGGGCCACACAGATACGCAGTATTTT

clone_size: .
d_call: .
j_call: TRBJ2-1
v_call: TRBV6-6
cdr3_aa: CASSYTDSYNEQFF
cdr3_nt: TGTGCCAGCAGTTACACTGACTCCTACAATGAGCAGTTCTTC

clone_size: .
d_call: .
j_call: TRBJ2-1
v_call: TRBV19
cdr3_aa: CASSITGRDNEQFF
cdr3_nt: TGTGCCAGTAGTATAACAGGGAGAGACAATGAGCAGTTCTTC

clone_size: .
d_call: .
j_call: TRBJ2-2
v_call: TRBV6-5
cdr3_aa: CASSYQVGTGELFF
cdr3_nt: TGTGCCAGCAGTTACCAAGTCGGGACCGGGGAGCTGTTTTTT

clone_size: .
d_call: .
j_call: TRBJ1-1
v_call: TRBV18
cdr3_aa: CASSPNLIQGVAAFF
cdr3_nt: TGTGCCAGCTCACCAAATCTCATACAGGGAGTCGCAGCTTTCTTT

clone_size: .
d_call: TRBD1
j_call: TRBJ1-6
v_call: TRBV28
cdr3_aa: CASIRPGTGNSPLHF
cdr3_nt: TGTGCCAGCATCCGTCCGGGGACAGGGAACTCACCCCTCCACTTT

clone_size: few
d_call: TRBD2
j_call: TRBJ2-3
v_call: TRBV5-4
cdr3_aa: CASSLGGGGAGDTQYF
cdr3_nt: TGTGCCAGCAGCTTGGGTGGCGGGGGGGCCGGAGATACGCAGTATTTT

clone_size: .
d_call: TRBD1
j_call: TRBJ2-5
v_call: TRBV6-5
cdr3_aa: CASRMTGSGETQYF
cdr3_nt: TGTGCCAGCAGAATGACAGGGTCAGGGGAGACCCAGTACTTC

clone_size: .
d_call: TRBD1
j_call: TRBJ1-2
v_call: TRBV3-1/TRBV3-2
cdr3_aa: CASSQRGLGYTF
cdr3_nt: TGTGCCAGCAGCCAAAGGGGGCTTGGCTACACCTTC

clone_size: .
d_call: .
j_call: TRBJ2-5
v_call: TRBV30
cdr3_aa: CAWSSSFETQYF
cdr3_nt: TGTGCCTGGAGTTCTTCTTTCGAGACCCAGTACTTC

clone_size: .
d_call: .
j_call: TRBJ1-1
v_call: TRBV7-9
cdr3_aa: CASTLENTEAFF
cdr3_nt: TGTGCCAGCACCCTAGAGAACACTGAAGCTTTCTTT

clone_size: .
d_call: TRBD1
j_call: TRBJ2-4
v_call: TRBV2
cdr3_aa: CASSEPGDRGNF
cdr3_nt: TGTGCCAGCAGTGAACCTGGGGACAGAGGAAACTTC

clone_size: .
d_call: .
j_call: TRBJ1-2
v_call: TRBV6-5
cdr3_aa: CASSYKSGGYTF
cdr3_nt: TGTGCCAGCAGTTATAAGTCGGGAGGCTACACCTTC

clone_size: many
d_call: TRBD2
j_call: TRBJ2-5
v_call: TRBV11-2
cdr3_aa: CASSARTSGGETQYF
cdr3_nt: TGTGCCAGCAGCGCTCGCACTAGCGGGGGTGAGACCCAGTACTTC

clone_size: few
d_call: .
j_call: TRBJ1-6
v_call: TRBV18
cdr3_aa: CASSLEVTGGSPLHF
cdr3_nt: TGTGCCAGCTCACTGGAGGTTACGGGAGGGTCACCCCTCCACTTT

clone_size: .
d_call: TRBD2
j_call: TRBJ2-2
v_call: TRBV30
cdr3_aa: CAWRGGGYTGELFF
cdr3_nt: TGTGCCTGGCGTGGCGGGGGATACACCGGGGAGCTGTTTTTT

clone_size: .
d_call: .
j_call: TRBJ1-6
v_call: TRBV29-1
cdr3_aa: CSVVEQNNSPLHF
cdr3_nt: TGCAGCGTTGTCGAACAGAATAATTCACCCCTCCACTTT

clone_size: .
d_call: .
j_call: TRBJ1-3
v_call: TRBV30
cdr3_aa: CAWSVSGAGGNTIYF
cdr3_nt: TGTGCCTGGAGTGTATCAGGGGCAGGTGGAAACACCATATATTTT

clone_size: .
d_call: TRBD1
j_call: TRBJ1-5
v_call: TRBV4-1
cdr3_aa: CASSQERQGINQPQHF
cdr3_nt: TGCGCCAGCAGCCAAGAGCGACAGGGTATCAATCAGCCCCAGCATTTT

clone_size: once
d_call: .
j_call: TRBJ2-1
v_call: TRBV7-6
cdr3_aa: CASSLALEGLRNEQFF
cdr3_nt: TGTGCCAGCAGCTTAGCGCTGGAGGGTCTTAGGAATGAGCAGTTCTTC

clone_size: once
d_call: .
j_call: TRBJ2-5
v_call: TRBV7-7
cdr3_aa: CASSPDRLETQYF
cdr3_nt: TGTGCCAGCAGCCCAGACAGGTTGGAGACCCAGTACTTC